The sequence of this T cell receptor (beta chain) was determined in a study of cytomegalovirus exposure and HLA in healthy donors. Whole-study findings and limits: Later on, an analysis found that several of the most significant clusters appeared to be linked to common viral pathogens, which included parvovirus B19. It was only CMV serostatus that was available as immune exposure information.

Germline V gene sequence: CDR1 MGHDK, CDR2 SYGVNS. This CDR3 contains 15 residues. The V gene end was trimmed by 3 bases and the J gene end by 8 bases; junction bases not matched to a gene: 8. The PCR used 60 Vbeta and 13 Jbeta primers. Measured with immunoSEQ multiplex PCR; TCRdb has only the in-frame clones, and not every one. Of about 130,000 clones in the sample, around 70% are singletons; the top ten hold about 2.7%. With regard to this clone: Antigen unknown.

The sample taken for sequencing was PBMCs. The chain has TRBV25-1 and TRBJ2-1; the match to TRBD2 covers 9 bases. The clonotype was recovered from a woman aged 60-70 years in good health and CMV-seropositive. CDR3 in DNA: TGTGCCAGCAGTGAGATGGCGGGGGGGAGGCATGAGCAGTTCTTC. Translated, it gives CASSEMAGGRHEQFF.